Shown below are 27 T cell receptor beta chains from a single sample sequenced in a study of T cell responses to AZD1222 COVID-19 vaccine. Clones were sequenced by immunoSEQ multiplex PCR, and TCRdb holds only the in-frame ones, with some missing. The table includes some 120,000 clones, roughly nine tenths detected once. Specimen: peripheral blood, collected 28 days after the second AZD1222 dose. The receptors originated from an adult who received the AZD1222 COVID-19 vaccine.

V and J are TRBV11-1 and TRBJ2-1, with a tentative D call TRBD2 (5 bases). Trimming cost V 7 bases and J 0 bases, with 16 bases left between them. The CDR3 spans 16 residues. Germline CDR1 reads SGHAT; CDR2 reads FQDESV (reference sequence). The CDR3, as DNA: TGTGCCAGCACCCTATATAGCGTTAGCTCCTACAATGAGCAGTTCTTC. Protein sequence: CASTLYSVSSYNEQFF.

This clone came up a few times. The CDR3 sequence is CAGQAPNYEQYF. The CDR3 nucleotides are TGTGCCGGCCAGGCGCCGAACTACGAGCAGTACTTC. V is TRBV2 and J is TRBJ2-7; D call uncertain. This CDR3 spans 12 amino acids. Germline V gene data show CDR1 as SNHLY and CDR2 as FYNNEI. Trimming pared 11 bases from V and 3 bases from J, leaving 14 bases between.

J is TRBJ1-2 and V is TRBV7-9; D not resolved. The CDR3 is 15 amino acids. The V gene's germline CDR1 is SEHNR and CDR2 FQNEAQ (reference sequence). The ends were cut back, 0 bases at V and 4 bases at J, with 12 bases in the middle. The CDR3 sequence is CASSLAEQPGYGYTF. As DNA, the CDR3 is TGTGCCAGCAGCTTAGCCGAACAGCCAGGCTATGGCTACACCTTC.

The V and J genes are TRBV5-1 and TRBJ2-7; TRBD1 aligns across 10 bases. The CDR3 sequence is 15 residues long. Losses at the gene ends were 2 bases for V and 0 bases for J; bases not matched to a gene: 2. Germline V lookup: CDR1 SGHRS, CDR2 YFSETQ. In nucleotides, the CDR3 is TGCGCCAGCAGCTTCCGGGACAGGGGCTCCTACGAGCAGTACTTC. As protein: CASSFRDRGSYEQYF. The variable domain in full, with the rest retrieved from reference TRBV5-1 and TRBJ2-7, is KAGVTQTPRYLIKTRGQQVTLSCSPISGHRSVSWYQQTPGQGLQFLFEYFSETQRNKGNFPGRFSGRQFSNSRSEMNVSTLELGDSALYLCASSFRDRGSYEQYFGPGTRLTVT.

The CDR3 reads CASLDRTATIDTQYF. The DNA for the CDR3 is TGTGCCAGCCTGGACCGGACAGCCACGATAGATACGCAGTATTTT. This chain connects TRBV5-4 to TRBJ2-3, with D perhaps TRBD1 (6 bases). The CDR3 has 15 residues. The germline V and J ends were trimmed by 7 bases and 5 bases, with 20 bases remaining between them. Germline-derived CDR1 and CDR2 are SGHNT and YYREEE (reference sequence).

The chain recombines TRBV10-2 with TRBJ1-4; D gene unclear. CDR3 length: 16 residues. Between the trimmed V and J ends, which lost 3 bases and 5 bases, there was a span of 16 bases. Germline loops: CDR1 WSHSY, CDR2 SAAADI. CDR3 protein: CASSDFGRKLNEKLFF. Written as DNA, the CDR3 is TGCGCCAGCAGTGATTTTGGGAGAAAATTGAATGAAAAACTGTTTTTT.

The chain employs TRBV18 and TRBJ1-6, with no clear D. The CDR3 is made up of 15 amino acids. The germline CDR1 and CDR2 sequences are KGHSH and LQKENI. The V end lost 0 bases, the J end lost 7 bases, and 10 bases lay between the germline ends. Written as DNA, the CDR3 is TGTGCCAGCTCACCACCCCCCCACAACAATTCACCCCTCCACTTT. Amino acid sequence: CASSPPPHNNSPLHF.

The chain links TRBV7-9 to TRBJ2-1; the match to TRBD2 covers 9 bases. Germline V gene data show CDR1 as SEHNR and CDR2 as FQNEAQ (reference sequence). The CDR3 is 14 amino acids. The V and J ends lost 2 bases and 5 bases, in that order; junction bases with no gene match: 1. The CDR3 region is CASSLWTSDNEQFF. The CDR3 DNA sequence: TGTGCCAGCAGCTTATGGACTAGCGACAATGAGCAGTTCTTC.

The chain links TRBV2 to TRBJ1-5; D is ambiguous. In germline, CDR1 is SNHLY, CDR2 FYNNEI. The CDR3 runs 12 residues. The ends were cut back, 10 bases at V and 3 bases at J, with 10 bases in the middle. The DNA for the CDR3 is TGTGCCACCCACAGTACCAATCAGCCCCAGCATTTT. Protein product: CATHSTNQPQHF. The variable domain in full, completed from reference TRBV2 and TRBJ1-5, reads EPEVTQTPSHQVTQMGQEVILRCVPISNHLYFYWYRQILGQKVEFLVSFYNNEISEKSEIFDDQFSVERPDGSNFTLKIRSTKLEDSAMYFCATHSTNQPQHFGDGTRLSIL.

The V gene is TRBV11-3, the J gene TRBJ2-1, with TRBD2 matching 8 bases. The trim removed 8 bases at V and 5 bases at J, leaving 5 bases unmatched. Germline V gives CDR1 SGHNT, CDR2 YENEEA. The CDR3 has 13 amino acids. CDR3 region: CASGRGEDNEQFF. CDR3 DNA: TGTGCCAGCGGGCGGGGGGAGGACAATGAGCAGTTCTTC.

The V and J genes are TRBV7-2 and TRBJ2-7; D assignment may be TRBD1 or TRBD2 (5 bases each). The CDR3 has 14 amino acids. Trimming took off 1 base at V and 3 bases at J, with 10 bases between the two ends. Looked up from germline, CDR1 is SGHTA and CDR2 is FQGNSA. The CDR3 DNA sequence: TGTGCCAGCAGCTTAGTGGGGACGGACTACGAGCAGTACTTC. The encoded protein is CASSLVGTDYEQYF.

The chain has TRBV6-5 and TRBJ1-1; D is undetermined. The V gene lost 0 bases and the J gene lost 6 bases, with 5 bases spanning the gap. Germline V gene data show CDR1 as MNHEY and CDR2 as SVGAGI. There are 12 residues in the CDR3. The CDR3 coding sequence is TGTGCCAGCAGTTACTCCGGGGCTGAAGCTTTCTTT. This sequence encodes CASSYSGAEAFF.

This chain links TRBV6-1 with TRBJ2-1; TRBD1 matches at 8 bases. Germline V gives CDR1 MNHNS, CDR2 SASEGT. There are 18 residues in the CDR3. The junction had 13 bases not matched to a gene; V was cut back by 4 bases and J by 2 bases. In DNA form, the CDR3 reads TGTGCCAGCAGTGGGGCGTGGGGAGGACAGGGTGCCTACAATGAGCAGTTCTTC. Protein: CASSGAWGGQGAYNEQFF.

The chain links TRBV29-1 to TRBJ2-1, with 13 bases aligning to TRBD2. The germline V gene encodes CDR1 SQVTM and CDR2 ANQGSEA. The CDR3 runs to 18 residues. J lost 10 bases, V lost 7 bases, and 22 bases had no gene match. The CDR3 DNA reads TGCAGCGCCATAAAGGGGCTGACCGGGACTAGCGGGATCTGGGAGCAGTTCTTC. This codes for CSAIKGLTGTSGIWEQFF.

J is TRBJ1-2 and V is TRBV6-5; a possible D gene is TRBD1 (5 bases). V was shortened by 1 base and J by 2 bases, with 11 bases between the two germline ends. The CDR3 sequence is 15 residues long. Germline values: CDR1 MNHEY, CDR2 SVGAGI. CDR3 in amino acids: CASSYWAGRNYGYTF. The CDR3 DNA reads TGTGCCAGCAGTTACTGGGCAGGGAGAAACTATGGCTACACCTTC.

This chain joins TRBV2 and TRBJ2-7, with 9 bases that match TRBD1. CDR3 size: 16 residues. Trimming at V came to 9 bases and at J to 1 base, leaving 13 bases not matched to a gene. Germline assignment: CDR1 SNHLY and CDR2 FYNNEI. The CDR3 sequence is CASNEQGATTSYEQYF. As DNA, the CDR3 is TGTGCCAGTAATGAACAGGGGGCGACGACGTCCTACGAGCAGTACTTC.

This rearrangement joins TRBV11-1 to TRBJ2-5, with D tentatively TRBD2 (6 bases). V dropped 5 bases and J dropped 2 bases, with 12 bases sitting between them. This CDR3 has 14 amino acids. Germline-derived CDR1 and CDR2 are SGHAT and FQDESV (reference sequence). The CDR3 bases are TGTGCCAGCAGCCCGGGACTGGGGCAAGAGACCCAGTACTTC. It codes for CASSPGLGQETQYF.

In DNA form, the CDR3 reads TGTGCCAGTAGTGATAAGTGGAATCAGCCCCAGCATTTT. Translating gives CASSDKWNQPQHF. This chain connects TRBV19 to TRBJ1-5; D gene uncertain. The CDR3 totals 13 residues. Germline lookup yields CDR1 LNHDA and CDR2 SQIVND (reference sequence). The V end was cut by 5 bases, the J end by 4 bases, with 9 bases between.

V is TRBV5-1 and J is TRBJ2-5; 8 bases match TRBD1. The CDR3 has 14 amino acids. CDR1 and CDR2 from the germline V gene are SGHRS and YFSETQ. Unmatched junction bases numbered 5, after V lost 5 bases and J lost 2 bases. CDR3 sequence reads: CASRVTGDQETQYF. CDR3 DNA sequence: TGCGCCAGCAGAGTGACAGGGGATCAAGAGACCCAGTACTTC.

The chain uses TRBV19 and TRBJ1-5; 11 bases are a match to TRBD1. V gave up 9 bases and J gave up 0 bases; unmatched junction bases: 10. From germline, CDR1 is LNHDA and CDR2 SQIVND (reference sequence). This CDR3 is built from 17 residues. The chain's CDR3 is CASTRTGGTLSNQPQHF. Here the CDR3 DNA reads TGTGCCAGCACTCGGACAGGGGGCACACTTAGCAATCAGCCCCAGCATTTT. Full variable domain (missing parts from reference TRBV19 and TRBJ1-5): DGGITQSPKYLFRKEGQNVTLSCEQNLNHDAMYWYRQDPGQGLRLIYYSQIVNDFQKGDIAEGYSVSREKKESFPLTVTSAQKNPTAFYLCASTRTGGTLSNQPQHFGDGTRLSIL.

The V and J genes are TRBV27 and TRBJ1-2; D is perhaps TRBD1 (6 bases). Germline V gene lookup returns CDR1 MNHEY and CDR2 SMNVEV (reference sequence). Trimming shortened V by 0 bases and J by 5 bases, and 13 bases separated the two germline ends. The CDR3 contains 15 residues. The CDR3 DNA sequence: TGTGCCAGCAGTTTATCCCCCCAGGGGCAGTATGGCTACACCTTC. This sequence encodes CASSLSPQGQYGYTF.

V gene TRBV6-1 combines with J gene TRBJ2-7; 8 bases align to TRBD1. The V gene's germline CDR1 is MNHNS and CDR2 SASEGT. V lost 3 bases to trimming and J lost 4 bases; unmatched junction nucleotides: 11. This CDR3 region has 16 residues. The CDR3 bases are TGTGCCAGCAGTGATGGGGGCAGGGGGCGCGGATACGAGCAGTACTTC. Residues: CASSDGGRGRGYEQYF.

V gene TRBV30 combines with J gene TRBJ1-6; D ambiguous. The V end was cut by 0 bases, the J end by 0 bases, with 9 bases between. CDR3 length: 16 residues. In germline, CDR1 is GTSNPN, CDR2 SVGIG (reference sequence). CDR3 in amino acids: CAWSVPGISYNSPLHF. The CDR3 DNA reads as TGTGCCTGGAGTGTACCGGGGATCTCCTATAATTCACCCCTCCACTTT.

V gene TRBV2 combines with J gene TRBJ1-5, with no clear D. Germline V CDR1 and CDR2: SNHLY, FYNNEI. V shed 9 bases and J shed 3 bases, with 9 bases lying between them. The CDR3 spans 12 residues. The CDR3 nucleotides read TGTGCCAGTTCGGGGAACAATCAGCCCCAGCATTTT. Protein sequence: CASSGNNQPQHF.

This chain joins TRBV30 and TRBJ2-1; 9 bases map to TRBD1. Losses at the gene ends were 3 bases for V and 5 bases for J; bases not matched to a gene: 8. Germline V lookup: CDR1 GTSNPN, CDR2 SVGIG (reference sequence). This CDR3 contains 15 residues. The CDR3 loop reads CAWSLKQGAHNEQFF. CDR3 nucleotides: TGTGCCTGGAGCCTTAAACAGGGGGCACACAATGAGCAGTTCTTC.

The chain carries TRBV5-6 and TRBJ1-1, with D possibly TRBD1 on 6 matching bases. The germline V and J ends were trimmed by 4 bases and 4 bases, with 20 bases remaining between them. The CDR3 has 16 amino acids. Looked up from germline, CDR1 is SGHDT and CDR2 is YYEEEE. The CDR3 DNA follows: TGTGCCAGCAGCCCCAGGCTGCTGGGGGCAACCACTGAAGCTTTCTTT. Amino acid sequence: CASSPRLLGATTEAFF.

The CDR3 sequence: CASNYRYSTDTQYF. CDR3 in DNA: TGTGCCAGCAACTACAGGTACAGCACAGATACGCAGTATTTT. The V and J genes are TRBV6-5 and TRBJ2-3; D is possibly TRBD1 (5 bases). Trimming took off 7 bases at V and 0 bases at J, with 11 bases between the two ends. Per the germline V gene, CDR1 is MNHEY and CDR2 is SVGAGI. This CDR3 is built from 14 residues.